This TCR beta chain was identified in a study of blood T cell repertoires in COVID-19. CDR3 size: 12 residues. Germline lookup yields CDR1 MNHEY and CDR2 SVGAGI. V was pared by 6 bases and J by 4 bases, with 10 bases between. Generated by immunoSEQ multiplex PCR, the TCRdb table keeps only in-frame clones and is missing some. Counted here are more than 25,000 clones, roughly 90% occurring once; the ten biggest clones make up 0.55%. The V and J genes are TRBV6-5 and TRBJ2-7; no clear D. The clonotype originates from a woman aged 40 to 49 with active or convalescent COVID-19. Input material: peripheral blood. The CDR3 DNA sequence: TGTGCCAGCAGCGCTACAGTATACGAGCAGTACTTC. Translating gives CASSATVYEQYF.